These 20 T cell receptor beta chains were sequenced from one sample in a study of CD8 T cells in ankylosing spondylitis. One entry per CDR3 protein, called by TCRdb with MiXCR from the 5' RACE reads. The sample consists of about 220,000 distinct CDR3 sequences, under 30% of them appearing once. The source material was blood, either unsorted or a sorted T cell fraction (not recorded which). The receptors derive from a male donor with ankylosing spondylitis or in good health (not recorded which).

The genes are TRBV4-3 and TRBJ2-1; 13 bases fit TRBD2. The V segment lost 4 bases and the J segment 9 bases; nucleotides outside the gene matches: 6. CDR3 length: 15 amino acids. Per germline, CDR1 LGHNA and CDR2 YSLEER. DNA for the CDR3: TGCGCCAGCAGCCCACTAGCGGGAGGGCCGGGTGAGCAGTTCTTC. This encodes CASSPLAGGPGEQFF.

This clonotype came up many times. The chain links TRBV20-1 to TRBJ2-3; 10 bases align to TRBD2. CDR3 length: 15 residues. Trimming removed 1 base from V and 6 bases from J; junction bases left unmatched: 7. Germline CDR1 DFQATT, CDR2 SNEGSKA (reference sequence). CDR3 sequence (DNA): TGCAGTGCTAGAGCCCTAGCGGGAGTCCCGGATACGCAGTATTTT. Protein: CSARALAGVPDTQYF.

This clonotype occurred many times. This rearrangement joins TRBV29-1 to TRBJ1-1; D uncertain. This CDR3 spans 14 amino acids. The V end was cut by 0 bases, the J end by 0 bases, with 8 bases between. Germline V gene sequence: CDR1 SQVTM, CDR2 ANQGSEA. As DNA, the CDR3 is TGCAGCGTTGAAGAGTCACTCATGAACACTGAAGCTTTCTTT. Translated: CSVEESLMNTEAFF.

V and J are TRBV20-1 and TRBJ2-1; 8 nucleotides agree with TRBD2. Germline V lookup: CDR1 DFQATT, CDR2 SNEGSKA (reference sequence). V lost 7 bases and J lost 3; bases outside the gene matches: 2. This CDR3 spans 12 amino acids. The CDR3 DNA sequence: TGCAGTGGTAGCGGGAACTACAATGAGCAGTTCTTC. Its translation is CSGSGNYNEQFF.

This clonotype was picked up many times. The chain carries TRBV20-1 and TRBJ2-3; D possibly corresponds to TRBD2 (6 bases). The CDR3 is 14 amino acids. Trimming stripped 7 bases from V and 2 bases from J, with 16 bases between. Germline lookup yields CDR1 DFQATT and CDR2 SNEGSKA (reference sequence). This CDR3 is CSVPGTLNTDTQYF. The CDR3, as DNA: TGCAGTGTACCCGGGACTCTTAACACAGATACGCAGTATTTT.

In this sample, this clonotype turned up many times. The V call is TRBV4-1, the J call TRBJ2-5, with D possibly being TRBD2 (5 bases). V lost 4 bases, J lost 4 bases, and 19 bases lay in between. The CDR3 loop spans 16 amino acids. CDR1 is MGHRA, CDR2 YSYEKL, per germline. As DNA, the CDR3 is TGCGCCAGCAGCCGTCTCCATTCCACGGGGTCAGAGACCCAGTACTTC. Residues: CASSRLHSTGSETQYF.

The rearrangement joins TRBV5-1 to TRBJ2-1; TRBD2 agrees at 7 bases. The CDR3 consists of 16 residues. V was clipped by 5 bases and J by 8 bases; unmatched bases: 16. Germline values: CDR1 SGHRS, CDR2 YFSETQ. CDR3 residues: CASRSLWEGHVDEQFF. CDR3 in DNA: TGCGCCAGCAGATCGTTGTGGGAGGGCCATGTAGATGAGCAGTTCTTC.

This clonotype was observed a few times. The J gene is TRBJ2-3, the V gene TRBV20-1; 8 bases fit TRBD1. The CDR3 runs to 16 residues. CDR1 and CDR2 (germline): DFQATT, SNEGSKA (reference sequence). V shed 3 bases, J shed 0 bases, and the junction held 8 bases outside the gene matches. The CDR3 DNA reads as TGCAGTGCTAGCGATCGACAGGGGTTTAGCACAGATACGCAGTATTTT. Translated, it gives CSASDRQGFSTDTQYF.

J is TRBJ1-5 and V is TRBV20-1; no definite D call. CDR1 DFQATT and CDR2 SNEGSKA come from the germline V gene (reference sequence). V was trimmed by 6 bases and J by 6 bases, leaving 12 bases between them. CDR3 size: 12 residues. The CDR3 reads CSAMFKGQPQHF. CDR3 coding DNA: TGCAGTGCCATGTTCAAGGGTCAGCCCCAGCATTTT.

V usage is TRBV5-6 and J usage is TRBJ2-7; 8 bases are a match to TRBD2. Germline-derived CDR1 and CDR2 are SGHDT and YYEEEE. V was clipped by 2 bases and J by 9 bases; unmatched bases: 4. The CDR3 is 12 amino acids. This CDR3 reads CASSFGLAVQYF. For the CDR3, the DNA is TGTGCCAGCAGCTTTGGACTAGCCGTGCAGTACTTC.

This clonotype has at least ten counts. The rearrangement joins TRBV20-1 to TRBJ1-4; no definite D call. The V end was cut by 6 bases, the J end by 0 bases, with 11 bases between. The CDR3 runs to 14 residues. Germline CDR1 DFQATT, CDR2 SNEGSKA (reference sequence). CDR3 sequence reads: CSATDRSTNEKLFF. In DNA form, the CDR3 reads TGCAGTGCGACCGACCGATCAACTAATGAAAAACTGTTTTTT.

This clonotype was observed many times. This chain uses TRBV5-5 with TRBJ1-4; 7 positions agree with TRBD1. Germline CDR1 is SGHKS and CDR2 is YYEKEE (reference sequence). V gave up 4 bases and J gave up 0 bases; unmatched junction bases: 6. This CDR3 is 16 amino acids long. The CDR3 reads CASSPRQGATNEKLFF. Here the CDR3 DNA reads TGTGCCAGCAGCCCTAGACAGGGTGCAACTAATGAAAAACTGTTTTTT.

There are many counts of this clonotype. The V and J genes are TRBV10-3 and TRBJ1-2, with 9 bases lining up with TRBD1. The ends lost 7 bases at V and 8 bases at J; junction bases unmatched: 5. In germline, CDR1 is ENHRY, CDR2 SYGVKD. This CDR3 has 12 residues. CDR3 loop: CAITRTGDGYTF. For the CDR3, the DNA is TGTGCCATCACCAGGACAGGGGACGGCTACACCTTC.

The chain employs TRBV29-1 and TRBJ1-4, with 8 nucleotides matching TRBD1. Germline assignment: CDR1 SQVTM and CDR2 ANQGSEA. The V segment lost 5 bases and the J segment 4 bases; nucleotides outside the gene matches: 3. The CDR3 extends over 13 amino acids. The CDR3 loop is CSVWTGNNEKLFF. The CDR3 nucleotides are TGCAGCGTTTGGACAGGGAATAATGAAAAACTGTTTTTT.

The sample holds many counts of this clonotype. This chain links TRBV20-1 with TRBJ2-5; TRBD2 agrees at 8 bases. The J segment lost 5 bases and the V segment lost 4 bases, leaving 12 bases of the junction unmatched. Per the germline V gene, CDR1 is DFQATT and CDR2 is SNEGSKA (reference sequence). This CDR3 region has 15 residues. CDR3 DNA: TGCAGTGCTACTCAAAGCGGGAGCGGTGGTGAGACCCAGTACTTC. Amino acids: CSATQSGSGGETQYF.

V usage is TRBV5-6 and J usage is TRBJ2-5; TRBD1 matches 8 bases. The V and J ends lost 2 bases and 5 bases, in that order; junction bases with no gene match: 8. The CDR3 consists of 15 residues. Per germline, CDR1 SGHDT and CDR2 YYEEEE. CDR3 sequence (DNA): TGTGCCAGCAGCTTACGGGGGACAGGAAGGGAGACCCAGTACTTC. It specifies CASSLRGTGRETQYF.

This clonotype came up many times. J is TRBJ2-1 and V is TRBV5-5; tentatively, D is TRBD2 (6 bases). Germline CDR1 reads SGHKS; CDR2 reads YYEKEE (reference sequence). Between the trimmed V and J ends, which lost 6 bases and 7 bases, there was a span of 23 bases. CDR3 length: 16 residues. CDR3 amino acids: CASNHGQASEKNEQFF. As DNA, the CDR3 is TGTGCCAGCAACCACGGCCAGGCTAGCGAAAAAAATGAGCAGTTCTTC.

The rearrangement links TRBV12-3 or TRBV12-4 to TRBJ1-1; no clear D. Trimming stripped 3 bases from V and 0 bases from J, with 11 bases between. The CDR3 loop spans 15 amino acids. DNA of the CDR3: TGTGCCAGCAGTTTCGGCGGGAGTCTGAACACTGAAGCTTTCTTT. Protein sequence: CASSFGGSLNTEAFF.

This clonotype showed up many times. The rearrangement uses TRBV4-1 and TRBJ2-3; weak D call: TRBD1 (6 bases). CDR3 length equals 14 residues. V was trimmed by 0 bases and J by 8 bases, leaving 12 bases between them. Per germline, CDR1 MGHRA and CDR2 YSYEKL. CDR3 coding DNA: TGCGCCAGCAGCCAAGATGAGACAGGTCGTACGCAGTATTTT. Residues: CASSQDETGRTQYF.

Ten or more counts support this clonotype. The chain links TRBV29-1 to TRBJ2-1; D gene unclear. The V gene's germline CDR1 is SQVTM and CDR2 ANQGSEA. V dropped 7 bases and J dropped 5 bases, with 15 bases sitting between them. The CDR3 has 13 amino acids. CDR3 DNA: TGCAGCGCTGCCTGGGGTGGGAACAATGAGCAGTTCTTC. It translates to CSAAWGGNNEQFF.